Shown below are 23 T cell receptor beta chains from a single sample sequenced in a study of T cell responses to AZD1222 COVID-19 vaccine. The protocol was immunoSEQ multiplex PCR, while the TCRdb copy is restricted to in-frame clones and leaves out a portion. The sample has about 110,000 clones; approximately 85% are singletons. Sequencing was performed on peripheral blood, taken on day 0 of MenACWY control vaccination. The receptors originated from an adult in good health.

This clone was seen just once. The chain carries TRBV4-1 and TRBJ1-6; D unresolved. The CDR3 sequence is 15 residues long. The V and J ends lost 0 bases and 10 bases respectively, with 13 bases between them. The V gene's germline CDR1 is MGHRA and CDR2 YSYEKL. The CDR3 loop is CASSQDQAFGSPLHF. In DNA, the CDR3 is TGCGCCAGCAGCCAAGATCAAGCGTTCGGGTCACCCCTCCACTTT.

The V call is TRBV4-3, the J call TRBJ2-7; 9 bases fit TRBD1. J lost 2 bases, V lost 4 bases, and 6 bases had no gene match. CDR1 is LGHNA and CDR2 is YSLEER in the germline V gene. The CDR3 runs to 15 residues. The CDR3 DNA is TGCGCCAGCAGCCTTACTACAGGGGGCCCCTACGAGCAGTACTTC. This sequence encodes CASSLTTGGPYEQYF.

The chain couples TRBV9 to TRBJ2-7; 9 nucleotides line up with TRBD2. The V gene's germline CDR1 is SGDLS and CDR2 YYNGEE. The CDR3 runs 18 residues. J was trimmed by 0 bases and V by 0 bases; bases with no gene match: 10. The CDR3 loop reads CASSVGRRGAGGSYEQYF. The CDR3 DNA reads TGTGCCAGCAGCGTAGGGCGTCGTGGAGCGGGAGGCTCCTACGAGCAGTACTTC.

The chain uses TRBV18 and TRBJ1-1, with no clear D. The V gene lost 2 bases and the J gene lost 3 bases, with 13 bases spanning the gap. The CDR3 spans 15 residues. From germline, CDR1 is KGHSH and CDR2 LQKENI. CDR3 DNA sequence: TGTGCCAGCTCACCAAGGGCAGCCTTTTACACTGAAGCTTTCTTT. This translates into CASSPRAAFYTEAFF.

The V gene is TRBV6-1, the J gene TRBJ1-2, with D uncertain. Germline V gene sequence: CDR1 MNHNS, CDR2 SASEGT. The CDR3 runs 13 residues. V lost 1 base, J lost 7 bases, and 10 bases lay in between. CDR3: CASSEDRLGGYTF. In DNA form, the CDR3 reads TGTGCCAGCAGTGAAGACCGACTGGGTGGCTACACCTTC.

This clone was counted a single time. The V gene is TRBV7-2, the J gene TRBJ2-1; D unresolved. This CDR3 is 14 amino acids long. V was cut by 5 bases and J by 0 bases, with 8 bases left in between. Per the germline V gene, CDR1 is SGHTA and CDR2 is FQGNSA. The CDR3 here is CASSRSSSYNEQFF. The CDR3 region has the DNA TGTGCCAGCAGCCGGAGCAGCTCCTACAATGAGCAGTTCTTC.

This clone was picked up many times. The rearrangement links TRBV27 to TRBJ1-6; 9 bases align to TRBD1. Trimming removed 8 bases from V and 7 bases from J; junction bases left unmatched: 3. CDR1 and CDR2 from the germline V gene are MNHEY and SMNVEV (reference sequence). The length of the CDR3 is 13 residues. The CDR3 is CASYRGLNSPLHF. The DNA for the CDR3 is TGTGCCAGCTACAGGGGGCTAAATTCACCCCTCCACTTT.

The J gene is TRBJ1-1, the V gene TRBV14; D is unresolved. Deletions cut 0 bases from V and 11 bases from J, with 16 bases between. CDR1 SGHDN and CDR2 FVKESK come from the germline V gene. The CDR3 sequence is 14 residues long. CDR3 protein: CASSQDLNLRSAFF. In DNA, the CDR3 is TGTGCCAGCAGCCAAGATTTAAATTTAAGGTCGGCTTTCTTT.

This sequence joins TRBV19 and TRBJ2-2; 9 bases fit TRBD1. Trimming at V came to 6 bases and at J to 4 bases, leaving 6 bases not matched to a gene. This CDR3 has 15 amino acids. Germline CDR1 LNHDA, CDR2 SQIVND (reference sequence). The CDR3 sequence: CASRPGTGRTGELFF. In DNA, the CDR3 is TGTGCCAGTAGGCCCGGGACAGGGCGCACCGGGGAGCTGTTTTTT.

The rearrangement joins TRBV5-8 to TRBJ1-6; 8 bases are a match to TRBD1. V lost 3 bases, J lost 6 bases, and 2 bases stayed unmatched. From germline, CDR1 is SGHTS and CDR2 YDEGEE. The CDR3 covers 14 residues. In nucleotides, the CDR3 is TGTGCCAGCAGCTGGACAGGGTTTAATTCACCCCTCCACTTT. Its translation is CASSWTGFNSPLHF.

V and J are TRBV19 and TRBJ2-2, with D perhaps given as TRBD1 or TRBD2 (5 bases each). The CDR3 spans 15 residues. Trimming left V 1 base short and J 0 bases short, with 6 bases between. CDR1 is LNHDA and CDR2 is SQIVND in the germline V gene (reference sequence). CDR3 DNA sequence: TGTGCCAGTAGTATAGGAGGGGCGAACACCGGGGAGCTGTTTTTT. It codes for CASSIGGANTGELFF.

This chain connects TRBV5-1 to TRBJ1-6, with 8 positions matching TRBD1. Germline V CDR1 and CDR2: SGHRS, YFSETQ. The length of the CDR3 is 18 residues. The junction had 15 bases not matched to a gene; V was cut back by 4 bases and J by 6 bases. CDR3 bases: TGCGCCAGCAGCACTAGGCCAGGGGGCACGCAGGGTAATTCACCCCTCCACTTT. This gives the protein CASSTRPGGTQGNSPLHF.

This chain joins TRBV6-6 and TRBJ1-5; the D is unclear. The CDR3 covers 12 residues. The V gene lost 2 bases and the J gene lost 9 bases, with 8 bases spanning the gap. The V gene's germline CDR1 is MNHNY and CDR2 SVGAGI (reference sequence). The CDR3 is CASSYRLGPQHF. The CDR3 region has the DNA TGTGCCAGCAGTTACCGCCTGGGGCCCCAGCATTTT.

The rearrangement uses TRBV30 and TRBJ2-7; 8 bases are a match to TRBD2. J lost 2 bases, V lost 5 bases, and 8 bases had no gene match. There are 14 residues in the CDR3. Germline V gene data show CDR1 as GTSNPN and CDR2 as SVGIG (reference sequence). The CDR3 DNA sequence: TGTGCCTGGGCGGGAGGTAGCGGGACCTACGAGCAGTACTTC. Translating it yields CAWAGGSGTYEQYF.

In its sample, this clone was seen once. The chain joins TRBV27 to TRBJ1-6, with 7 nucleotides matching TRBD1. This CDR3 is built from 14 residues. Germline CDR1 reads MNHEY; CDR2 reads SMNVEV (reference sequence). Losses at the gene ends were 8 bases for V and 9 bases for J; bases not matched to a gene: 10. The CDR3 sequence: CASRQGLLSSPLHF. The CDR3 region has the DNA TGTGCCAGCCGACAGGGTCTTCTAAGTTCACCCCTCCACTTT.

DNA for the CDR3: TGTGCCAGCAGCGTAGTTCCGGGCTACGAGCAGTACTTC. Amino acid sequence: CASSVVPGYEQYF. The V call is TRBV9, the J call TRBJ2-7; D not resolved. Trimming cost V 0 bases and J 3 bases, with 7 bases left between them. CDR1 and CDR2 from the germline V gene are SGDLS and YYNGEE. The CDR3 sequence is 13 residues long. Using reference TRBV9 and TRBJ2-7 for the parts outside the CDR3, the full variable domain is DSGVTQTPKHLITATGQRVTLRCSPRSGDLSVYWYQQSLDQGLQFLIQYYNGEERAKGNILERFSAQQFPDLHSELNLSSLELGDSALYFCASSVVPGYEQYFGPGTRLTVT.

The gene calls are TRBV6-2 or TRBV6-3 and TRBJ2-1; 11 bases fit TRBD2. After removal of 2 bases from V and 1 base from J, the junction contained 10 bases not matched to a gene. This CDR3 has 19 residues. Germline values: CDR1 MNHEY, CDR2 SVGEGT. The CDR3 loop reads CASSYRRLAGGSSYNEQFF. Here the CDR3 DNA reads TGTGCCAGCAGTTACCGCCGGCTAGCGGGGGGTTCATCCTACAATGAGCAGTTCTTC.

The genes are TRBV2 and TRBJ2-3; 11 positions agree with TRBD1. The trim removed 8 bases at V and 4 bases at J, leaving 5 bases unmatched. Germline values: CDR1 SNHLY, CDR2 FYNNEI. This CDR3 is built from 14 residues. The CDR3 DNA is TGTGCCAGCGGACGGGACAGGGGGGCAGATACGCAGTATTTT. This gives the protein CASGRDRGADTQYF.

V is TRBV28 and J is TRBJ1-2; 9 nucleotides match TRBD1. Germline V gene data show CDR1 as MDHEN and CDR2 as SYDVKM. Losses at the gene ends were 4 bases for V and 6 bases for J; bases not matched to a gene: 15. The CDR3 has 17 residues. CDR3 protein: CASSSPLTGTGLDGYTF. The CDR3 DNA reads as TGTGCCAGCAGTTCTCCTCTCACCGGGACAGGGTTGGATGGCTACACCTTC.

The J gene is TRBJ2-1, the V gene TRBV12-3 or TRBV12-4; no clear D. The CDR3 loop spans 13 amino acids. Trimming removed 0 bases at V and 3 bases at J, with 3 bases between. CDR3 sequence (DNA): TGTGCCAGCAGTTTAGCGATCTACAATGAGCAGTTCTTC. Its translation is CASSLAIYNEQFF.

This chain links TRBV30 with TRBJ2-7, with D unclear. From germline, CDR1 is GTSNPN and CDR2 SVGIG (reference sequence). V lost 0 bases and J 6 bases, leaving 9 bases between the germline ends. The CDR3 is 12 residues long. The CDR3 is CAWSVSAVEQYF. For the CDR3, the DNA is TGTGCCTGGAGTGTGTCGGCAGTCGAGCAGTACTTC. The full variable domain, completed using reference TRBV30 and TRBJ2-7, is SQTIHQWPATLVQPVGSPLSLECTVEGTSNPNLYWYRQAAGRGLQLLFYSVGIGQISSEVPQNLSASRPQDRQFILSSKKLLLSDSGFYLCAWSVSAVEQYFGPGTRLTVT.

V gene TRBV7-9 combines with J gene TRBJ1-5; D is perhaps TRBD1 (5 bases). The CDR3 loop spans 15 amino acids. Germline V gene sequence: CDR1 SEHNR, CDR2 FQNEAQ (reference sequence). V lost 4 bases and J lost 7, with 17 bases in between. CDR3 DNA: TGTGCCAGCAGCTCTCGGTTGGAAGCAGGGCAGCCCCAGCATTTT. It encodes CASSSRLEAGQPQHF.

DNA of the CDR3: TGTGCCAGCAGCGCTGATCTAGGGTCTGAAGCTTTCTTT. Amino acids: CASSADLGSEAFF. The chain uses TRBV9 and TRBJ1-1; D is undetermined. The germline V gene has CDR1 SGDLS and CDR2 YYNGEE. The CDR3 contains 13 residues. The V and J ends lost 3 bases and 6 bases respectively, with 12 bases between them.